What follows are 10 T cell receptor beta chains derived from one specimen sequenced in a study of OX40 agonist ivuxolimab in advanced cancers. Profiling relied on immunoSEQ multiplex PCR, and the TCRdb table lists in-frame clones only, not all of them. Here the sample spans about 100,000 clones, roughly nine tenths being singletons. Source: CD4+ or CD8+ T cells sorted from blood, taken in a trial of the OX40 agonist ivuxolimab. These receptor sequences come from an adult with an advanced solid tumor such as melanoma, head and neck, liver or kidney cancer.

With respect to this clone: Germline is not matched at one junction end, which may reflect a read error. The gene calls are TRBV6-5 and TRBJ2-3; 8 bases fit TRBD2. Germline V lookup: CDR1 MNHEY, CDR2 SVGAGI. CDR3 size: 15 residues. The CDR3 loop reads CAGSRRLARTDTQYF. DNA for the CDR3: TGTGCCGGCAGCCGGCGACTAGCGCGCACAGATACGCAGTATTTT.

V and J are TRBV5-6 and TRBJ2-2; 7 nucleotides line up with TRBD1. Germline lookup yields CDR1 SGHDT and CDR2 YYEEEE. The CDR3 sequence is 15 residues long. V dropped 4 bases and J dropped 8; count of bases not matched to a gene: 11. For the CDR3, the DNA is TGTGCCAGCAGCCATAGACAGGGAAGATCGGGGGAGCTGTTTTTT. Its translation: CASSHRQGRSGELFF.

V is TRBV7-2 and J is TRBJ2-7, with D maybe TRBD1 (6 bases). V gave up 3 bases and J gave up 0 bases, with 12 bases separating them. In germline, CDR1 is SGHTA, CDR2 FQGNSA. The CDR3 is made up of 15 amino acids. The CDR3 bases are TGTGCCAGCAGCTTGGGGGCAGGCCTCTCCTACGAGCAGTACTTC. It is translated as CASSLGAGLSYEQYF.

CDR3 in amino acids: CASSSGWEGPNQPQHF. The CDR3 DNA reads as TGTGCCAGCAGTTCCGGTTGGGAGGGGCCGAATCAGCCCCAGCATTTT. The chain employs TRBV11-3 and TRBJ1-5, with a tentative D call TRBD1 (5 bases). Between the trimmed V and J ends, which lost 6 bases and 4 bases, there was a span of 19 bases. The CDR3 spans 16 residues. Germline lookup yields CDR1 SGHNT and CDR2 YENEEA.

This clone was found once. The J gene is TRBJ1-1, the V gene TRBV6-5; D remains ambiguous. Looked up from germline, CDR1 is MNHEY and CDR2 is SVGAGI. CDR3 length: 13 amino acids. Trimming shortened V by 5 bases and J by 5 bases, and 12 bases separated the two germline ends. The CDR3 region has the DNA TGTGCCAGCAGTGCTGACCGGAGAACTGAAGCTTTCTTT. Its protein is CASSADRRTEAFF.

The chain couples TRBV6-5 to TRBJ2-2, with 8 bases identical to TRBD2. The V segment lost 6 bases and the J segment 8 bases; nucleotides outside the gene matches: 11. Germline V gene data show CDR1 as MNHEY and CDR2 as SVGAGI. The CDR3 length is 15 residues. The DNA for the CDR3 is TGTGCCAGCAGGACCCCGGGACTAGTTTTAGGGGAGCTGTTTTTT. Translated, it gives CASRTPGLVLGELFF.

V and J are TRBV28 and TRBJ2-5; 8 bases align to TRBD2. V lost 5 bases, J lost 7 bases, and 9 bases stayed unmatched. The CDR3 loop spans 14 amino acids. In germline, CDR1 is MDHEN, CDR2 SYDVKM. Here the CDR3 DNA reads TGTGCCAGCAGTCTAGCGGGTGCACCGGGGACCCAGTACTTC. It encodes CASSLAGAPGTQYF.

Notes on this clone: Mismatch with germline at one junction end may stem from a read error. The V call is TRBV19, the J call TRBJ1-2; D is undetermined. The germline V gene has CDR1 LNHDA and CDR2 SQIVND (reference sequence). The CDR3 covers 14 residues. The CDR3 coding sequence is TGTGCCATTAGTCAACGGAACACTAACTATGGCTACACCTTC. Translated, it gives CAISQRNTNYGYTF. Looking up the rest from reference TRBV19 and TRBJ1-2 gives the full variable domain: DGGITQSPKYLFRKEGQNVTLSCEQNLNHDAMYWYRQDPGQGLRLIYYSQIVNDFQKGDIAEGYSVSREKKESFPLTVTSAQKNPTAFYLCAISQRNTNYGYTFGSGTRLTVV.

Note on this clone: Different DNA sequences within this sample yield the same CDR3. The J gene is TRBJ2-7, the V gene TRBV7-2; 12 bases fit TRBD1. Germline CDR1 is SGHTA and CDR2 is FQGNSA. V was clipped by 3 bases and J by 4 bases; unmatched bases: 1. The CDR3 has 14 residues. CDR3 loop: CASSLGQGAYEQYF. The CDR3 bases are TGTGCCAGCAGCTTGGGACAGGGGGCTTACGAGCAGTACTTC. The full variable domain, rest sourced from reference TRBV7-2 and TRBJ2-7, is GAGVSQSPSNKVTEKGKDVELRCDPISGHTALYWYRQSLGQGLEFLIYFQGNSAPDKSGLPSDRFSAERTGGSVSTLTIQRTQQEDSAVYLCASSLGQGAYEQYFGPGTRLTVT.

This sequence joins TRBV29-1 and TRBJ1-1; D ambiguous. Trimming removed 4 bases at V and 4 bases at J, with 28 bases between. The CDR3 length is 18 residues. Germline assignment: CDR1 SQVTM and CDR2 ANQGSEA. CDR3 sequence reads: CSVGEITVLRRRSTEAFF. The CDR3 DNA reads TGCAGCGTTGGAGAGATAACGGTACTGCGCAGGAGAAGCACTGAAGCTTTCTTT.